This TCR beta chain was captured in a study of blood T cell repertoires in COVID-19. Trimming took 6 bases from V and 10 from J, leaving 27 bases between them. Germline loops: CDR1 MNHEY, CDR2 SVGEGT. The length of the CDR3 is 16 residues. Enrolment of Seattle patients took place during active infection, and they were followed longitudinally. Authors' methods: Amplifying reference gene primers gave estimates of nucleated cell counts. The protocol was immunoSEQ multiplex PCR, while the TCRdb copy is restricted to in-frame clones and leaves out a portion. V and J calls and clone size are those listed in that table; D and trimming were worked out from the DNA. The sample holds about 180,000 clones, approximately 84% seen once.

The TCR originated in a woman aged 45-65 years with COVID-19, enrolled during active disease. Sequencing used peripheral blood. The gene calls are TRBV6-2 or TRBV6-3 and TRBJ2-5; tentatively, D is TRBD2 (5 bases). CDR3 coding DNA: TGTGCCAGCAGCTTACTCCCCGTGGCTCGAGGAAGCGGCCAGTACTTC. Translating it yields CASSLLPVARGSGQYF.